What follows are 17 T cell receptor beta chains derived from one specimen sequenced in a study of CD8 T cells in ankylosing spondylitis. TCRdb reprocessed the 5' RACE reads via MiXCR and lists one record per CDR3 protein. The data show 30,000 to 40,000 distinct CDR3 sequences, around 7.2% seen once. Sequencing was performed on blood, either unsorted or a sorted T cell fraction (not recorded which). These receptors were taken from a male donor with ankylosing spondylitis or in good health (not recorded which).

This sequence joins TRBV2 and TRBJ2-7, with 7 bases that match TRBD2. The CDR3 loop spans 15 amino acids. Germline CDR1 is SNHLY and CDR2 is FYNNEI. After removal of 3 bases from V and 6 bases from J, the junction contained 11 bases not matched to a gene. The CDR3 loop reads CASSEPPAGDSEQYF. The DNA for the CDR3 is TGTGCCAGCAGTGAGCCTCCCGCGGGAGACTCCGAGCAGTACTTC.

This clonotype appeared many times. The rearrangement links TRBV7-3 to TRBJ2-6; tentatively, D is TRBD2 (6 bases). V shed 5 bases and J shed 2 bases, with 19 bases lying between them. Germline lookup yields CDR1 SGHTA and CDR2 FQGTGA. The CDR3 sequence is 18 residues long. CDR3 region: CASSPSQPGLTGANVLTF. CDR3 sequence (DNA): TGTGCCAGCAGCCCCTCACAACCGGGACTGACTGGGGCCAACGTCCTGACTTTC.

This clonotype has at least ten counts. The chain employs TRBV20-1 and TRBJ2-7; 11 positions match TRBD1. Germline CDR1 is DFQATT and CDR2 is SNEGSKA (reference sequence). V dropped 4 bases and J dropped 5; count of bases not matched to a gene: 7. The CDR3 runs to 14 residues. As DNA, the CDR3 is TGCAGTGCTAAAACCGGGACAGGGGGTGACGAGCAGTACTTC. Its protein product is CSAKTGTGGDEQYF.

This clonotype was seen a handful of times. CDR3 in DNA: TGCAGCGTCTTTCTGGGAAACATTCAGTACTTC. Translating gives CSVFLGNIQYF. The chain has TRBV29-1 and TRBJ2-4; D not resolved. The CDR3 has 11 amino acids. CDR1 is SQVTM and CDR2 is ANQGSEA in the germline V gene. V gave up 6 bases and J gave up 6 bases, with 9 bases separating them.

The V call is TRBV20-1, the J call TRBJ2-7; 8 bases map to TRBD2. CDR1 is DFQATT and CDR2 is SNEGSKA in the germline V gene (reference sequence). CDR3 size: 15 residues. The CDR3 protein is CFARLLAEISGEQYF. CDR3 DNA: TGCTTCGCTAGATTACTAGCGGAAATCTCCGGCGAGCAGTACTTC.

This clonotype was seen at least ten times. The J gene is TRBJ2-1, the V gene TRBV20-1, with TRBD2 matching 7 bases. CDR1 and CDR2 from the germline V gene are DFQATT and SNEGSKA (reference sequence). The CDR3 covers 12 residues. V shed 2 bases and J 9 bases; nucleotides not matched to a gene: 4. The CDR3 region is CSARLAATEQFF. CDR3 in DNA: TGCAGTGCTAGACTAGCGGCCACTGAGCAGTTCTTC.

This CDR3 is CASSLEVGTGELFF. The CDR3 DNA is TGCGCCAGCAGCTTGGAGGTGGGAACCGGGGAGCTGTTTTTT. The rearrangement links TRBV5-1 to TRBJ2-2; no firm D call. Germline V gene lookup returns CDR1 SGHRS and CDR2 YFSETQ. The CDR3 loop spans 14 amino acids. With 0 bases removed from V and 5 bases from J, the gap between germline ends came to 8 bases. Together with reference TRBV5-1 and TRBJ2-2, the CDR3 gives the full variable domain: KAGVTQTPRYLIKTRGQQVTLSCSPISGHRSVSWYQQTPGQGLQFLFEYFSETQRNKGNFPGRFSGRQFSNSRSEMNVSTLELGDSALYLCASSLEVGTGELFFGEGSRLTVL.

This clonotype is labeled as medium-sized. CDR3 loop: CASGDTQYF. The CDR3 DNA reads TGTGCCAGCGGGGATACGCAGTATTTT. The V and J genes are TRBV28 and TRBJ2-3, with D unclear. V lost 8 bases and J 6 bases, leaving 3 bases between the germline ends. Germline-derived CDR1 and CDR2 are MDHEN and SYDVKM. CDR3 length: 9 amino acids. Full variable domain (missing parts from reference TRBV28 and TRBJ2-3): DVKVTQSSRYLVKRTGEKVFLECVQDMDHENMFWYRQDPGLGLRLIYFSYDVKMKEKGDIPEGYSVSREKKERFSLILESASTNQTSMYLCASGDTQYFGPGTRLTVL.

This clonotype was counted many times. The chain uses TRBV20-1 and TRBJ2-1, with 10 bases lining up with TRBD2. There are 13 residues in the CDR3. CDR1 is DFQATT, CDR2 SNEGSKA, per germline (reference sequence). Trimming at V came to 8 bases and at J to 9 bases, leaving 10 bases not matched to a gene. In DNA, the CDR3 is TGCAGTCCAGGACTAGCGGCAACGGGTGAGCAGTTCTTC. It specifies CSPGLAATGEQFF.

This sequence joins TRBV7-6 and TRBJ2-5; maybe TRBD1 (5 bases). V was cut by 5 bases and J by 4 bases, with 14 bases left in between. The CDR3 is 14 residues long. The V gene's germline CDR1 is SGHVS and CDR2 FNYEAQ. CDR3 loop: CASSHRLDGETQYF. DNA of the CDR3: TGTGCCAGCAGCCACAGGCTAGATGGAGAGACCCAGTACTTC.

This clonotype was observed at least ten times. The chain carries TRBV20-1 and TRBJ2-1, with 13 nucleotides matching TRBD2. CDR1 is DFQATT and CDR2 is SNEGSKA in the germline V gene (reference sequence). J lost 6 bases, V lost 3 bases, and 2 bases had no gene match. The CDR3 loop spans 14 amino acids. CDR3 protein: CSASRTSGGNEQFF. The CDR3 DNA reads TGCAGTGCTAGTCGGACTAGCGGGGGCAATGAGCAGTTCTTC.

There are many counts of this clonotype. The chain links TRBV12-3 or TRBV12-4 to TRBJ2-6; no firm D call. V was clipped by 4 bases and J by 0 bases, with 7 bases between them. The CDR3 is 15 amino acids. The CDR3 sequence: CASSSVGSGANVLTF. The CDR3 DNA reads as TGTGCCAGCAGTTCGGTGGGCTCTGGGGCCAACGTCCTGACTTTC.

This sequence joins TRBV20-1 and TRBJ2-1; the D gene is possibly TRBD2 (6 bases). The germline V gene has CDR1 DFQATT and CDR2 SNEGSKA (reference sequence). The CDR3 has 14 residues. Trimming pared 3 bases from V and 6 bases from J, leaving 15 bases between. Here the CDR3 reads CSASAAGRFNEQFF. CDR3 nucleotides: TGCAGTGCTAGTGCGGCAGGGAGGTTCAATGAGCAGTTCTTC.

V is TRBV27 and J is TRBJ2-5, with 8 bases aligning to TRBD2. V lost 6 bases, J lost 4 bases, and 4 bases stayed unmatched. This CDR3 has 13 residues. Per germline, CDR1 MNHEY and CDR2 SMNVEV (reference sequence). The CDR3: CASRGSGRETQYF. CDR3 sequence (DNA): TGTGCCAGCAGGGGGAGCGGGAGAGAGACCCAGTACTTC.

This clonotype came up many times. The chain recombines TRBV5-1 with TRBJ2-1, with TRBD1 matching 9 bases. CDR3 length equals 18 residues. CDR1 and CDR2 (germline): SGHRS, YFSETQ. With 3 bases clipped from V and 6 bases from J, the junction kept 16 bases outside the gene matches. The CDR3 DNA is TGCGCCAGCAGCTCAGTCCCGGGACAGGGATTGGGTCCCAATGAGCAGTTCTTC. As protein: CASSSVPGQGLGPNEQFF.

V gene TRBV11-2 combines with J gene TRBJ2-7, with no clear D. Per the germline V gene, CDR1 is SGHAT and CDR2 is FQNNGV. Trimming cost V 3 bases and J 5 bases, with 8 bases left between them. The CDR3 extends over 12 amino acids. The CDR3 region has the DNA TGTGCCAGCAGCTTGCGTAGTAACGAGCAGTACTTC. It translates to CASSLRSNEQYF.

This clonotype was seen repeatedly, ten times or more. The rearrangement links TRBV9 to TRBJ1-3, with no clear D. The CDR3 totals 13 residues. Trimming pared 7 bases from V and 4 bases from J, leaving 12 bases between. Germline loops: CDR1 SGDLS, CDR2 YYNGEE. The CDR3 nucleotides are TGTGCCAGCGGGATGTCAGCAGGAAACACCATATATTTT. Its translation is CASGMSAGNTIYF.